These 31 T cell receptor beta chains were all obtained from the same sample, sequenced in a study of neurological immune-mediated disorders (dated by TCRdb to about 2019). The method behind the library was 5' RACE. The data were produced on an Illumina HiSeq 2500. In-frame beta chains were kept once TCRdb had trimmed the public reads at Q25 with fastp and called clones with MiXCR. Rows are combined by CDR3 protein, so each entry shows the most common genes and DNA. This sample is represented by roughly 100,000 distinct CDR3 sequences; around 3.3% of them were singletons. Of the sample, approximately 5.9% falls within the top ten clones. The sequencing input was PBMCs. The receptors come from a woman under 30 with multiple sclerosis.

Ten or more counts support this clonotype. The rearrangement uses TRBV7-2 and TRBJ1-5; unclear D gene. CDR1 is SGHTA and CDR2 is FQGNSA in the germline V gene. Trimming took 5 bases from V and 2 from J, leaving 7 bases between them. The length of the CDR3 is 13 residues. CDR3 nucleotide sequence: TGTGCCAGCAGCCCCCGGGGCAATCAGCCCCAGCATTTT. It translates to CASSPRGNQPQHF.

The chain uses TRBV7-6 and TRBJ2-7, with TRBD2 matching over 7 bases. Germline trimming cut 7 bases from V and 6 bases from J; bases unmatched to any gene: 3. Germline loops: CDR1 SGHVS, CDR2 FNYEAQ. CDR3 length: 11 amino acids. CDR3 region: CASTSGGEQYF. The CDR3, as DNA: TGTGCCAGCACCTCGGGGGGCGAGCAGTACTTC.

This clonotype was found a few times. Being one base from a much bigger clone, this may be a read error. The rearrangement joins TRBV5-5 to TRBJ2-7; 9 nucleotides line up with TRBD2. This CDR3 contains 15 residues. CDR1 and CDR2 from the germline V gene are SGHKS and YYEKEE (reference sequence). V shed 4 bases, J shed 7 bases, and the junction held 12 bases outside the gene matches. This CDR3 reads CASSDAGGQDREQYF. The CDR3 DNA reads TGTGCCAGCAGCGACGCGGGAGGGCAAGATCGGGAGCAGTACTTC.

This clonotype was seen repeatedly, ten times or more. Mismatch with germline at one junction end may stem from a read error. This chain links TRBV7-2 with TRBJ1-1; D ambiguous. The CDR3 extends over 16 amino acids. Germline-derived CDR1 and CDR2 are SGHTA and FQGNSA. The CDR3 DNA sequence: TGTGCCAGCAGCTTACTCTCGACGGTTCTCAACAATGAAGCTTTCTTT. Its protein product is CASSLLSTVLNNEAFF.

This clonotype was seen many times. This chain links TRBV20-1 with TRBJ2-1; D is possibly TRBD2 (5 bases). Germline CDR1 reads DFQATT; CDR2 reads SNEGSKA (reference sequence). The V and J ends lost 0 bases and 3 bases respectively, with 12 bases between them. The CDR3 sequence is 15 residues long. The CDR3 sequence: CSARDAAADYNEQFF. The DNA for the CDR3 is TGCAGTGCTAGAGATGCAGCAGCGGACTACAATGAGCAGTTCTTC.

This clonotype was recorded at least ten times. This chain's CDR3 is CASRSDRDPEAFF. As DNA, the CDR3 is TGTGCCAGCAGATCGGACAGGGATCCCGAAGCTTTCTTT. The rearrangement joins TRBV7-9 to TRBJ1-1; 8 positions match TRBD1. Trimming at V came to 6 bases and at J to 8 bases, leaving 8 bases not matched to a gene. CDR3 length equals 13 residues. Germline CDR1 reads SEHNR; CDR2 reads FQNEAQ (reference sequence).

This clonotype was seen ten or more times. CDR3 bases: TGCAGTGCTATGGCGACAGGACTAGCGATATACAATGAGCAGTTCTTC. Translated: CSAMATGLAIYNEQFF. This chain connects TRBV20-1 to TRBJ2-1; 9 bases are a match to TRBD2. This CDR3 spans 16 amino acids. In germline, CDR1 is DFQATT, CDR2 SNEGSKA (reference sequence). Germline trimming cut 4 bases from V and 4 bases from J; bases unmatched to any gene: 11.

This clonotype was seen repeatedly, ten times or more. The gene calls are TRBV4-1 and TRBJ1-4, with 9 positions matching TRBD1. From germline, CDR1 is MGHRA and CDR2 YSYEKL. CDR3 size: 20 residues. The V segment lost 2 bases and the J segment 1 base; nucleotides outside the gene matches: 14. For the CDR3, the DNA is TGCGCCAGCAGCCAACAGGAGCTATATCAGGACAGGGGAACTAATGAAAAACTGTTTTTT. Its protein is CASSQQELYQDRGTNEKLFF.

This clonotype was counted many times. The chain carries TRBV14 and TRBJ2-1; a weak D match, TRBD2 (6 bases). The germline V and J ends were trimmed by 4 bases and 8 bases, with 15 bases remaining between them. The CDR3 has 14 residues. Germline CDR1 reads SGHDN; CDR2 reads FVKESK. The CDR3 DNA follows: TGTGCCAGCAGCCCCCAACTGGCTAGCGATGAGCAGTTCTTC. Its protein is CASSPQLASDEQFF.

V usage is TRBV7-8 and J usage is TRBJ1-5; D may be TRBD1 (6 bases). Germline V CDR1 and CDR2: SGHVS, FQNEAQ. The CDR3 runs to 15 residues. Trimming took 5 bases from V and 2 from J, leaving 13 bases between them. The CDR3 DNA is TGTGCCAGCAGCCCGGACAGCGAACGCAATCAGCCCCAGCATTTT. Its translation is CASSPDSERNQPQHF.

This clonotype was counted at least ten times. The chain employs TRBV18 and TRBJ2-3, with D hard to call. The CDR3 loop spans 16 amino acids. From germline, CDR1 is KGHSH and CDR2 LQKENI. V was clipped by 2 bases and J by 6 bases, with 18 bases between them. CDR3 protein: CASSPGPTSTPDTQYF. The CDR3 region has the DNA TGTGCCAGCTCACCAGGGCCAACTTCCACCCCCGATACGCAGTATTTT. Full variable domain (remainder filled in from reference TRBV18 and TRBJ2-3): NAGVMQNPRHLVRRRGQEARLRCSPMKGHSHVYWYRQLPEEGLKFMVYLQKENIIDESGMPKERFSAEFPKEGPSILRIQQVVRGDSAAYFCASSPGPTSTPDTQYFGPGTRLTVL.

The table lists this clonotype with many counts. This chain links TRBV5-4 with TRBJ2-1, with a possible D match to TRBD1 (6 bases). CDR1 is SGHNT, CDR2 YYREEE, per germline (reference sequence). The CDR3 covers 14 residues. V lost 9 bases to trimming and J lost 0 bases, with 13 bases between them. The CDR3 sequence: CAMTRDISYNEQFF. DNA of the CDR3: TGTGCCATGACCCGGGACATCTCCTACAATGAGCAGTTCTTC. Full variable domain (rest looked up from reference TRBV5-4 and TRBJ2-1): ETGVTQSPTHLIKTRGQQVTLRCSSQSGHNTVSWYQQALGQGPQFIFQYYREEENGRGNFPPRFSGLQFPNYSSELNVNALELDDSALYLCAMTRDISYNEQFFGPGTRLTVL.

This clonotype was counted many times. The rearrangement uses TRBV29-1 and TRBJ2-3; 8 bases fit TRBD2. Germline CDR1 and CDR2: SQVTM and ANQGSEA. This CDR3 comprises 14 residues. Germline trimming cut 4 bases from V and 2 bases from J; bases unmatched to any gene: 5. The CDR3 nucleotides are TGCAGCGTTGCCACTAGCGGAAACACAGATACGCAGTATTTT. Its translation: CSVATSGNTDTQYF.

This clonotype occurred many times. CDR3 residues: CASSLAGGLEAFF. DNA of the CDR3: TGTGCCAGCAGCTTAGCGGGGGGGCTTGAAGCTTTCTTT. The rearrangement uses TRBV7-9 and TRBJ1-1; TRBD1 is a possible D gene (6 bases). V was shortened by 0 bases and J by 7 bases, with 9 bases between the two germline ends. Per the germline V gene, CDR1 is SEHNR and CDR2 is FQNEAQ (reference sequence). There are 13 residues in the CDR3.

The table lists this clonotype with many counts. The chain combines TRBV6-5 with TRBJ1-3; D may be TRBD1 (5 bases). The CDR3 contains 16 residues. Trimming removed 6 bases from V and 0 bases from J, with 15 bases in between. The germline V gene encodes CDR1 MNHEY and CDR2 SVGAGI. CDR3 amino acids: CASSLLGTGSGNTIYF. The CDR3 DNA reads as TGTGCCAGCAGCCTTCTGGGGACGGGCTCTGGAAACACCATATATTTT.

The V and J genes are TRBV6-4 and TRBJ1-6; the D is unclear. CDR1 and CDR2 (germline): MRHNA, SNTAGT. The ends were cut back, 6 bases at V and 8 bases at J, with 11 bases in the middle. There are 13 residues in the CDR3. CDR3 DNA: TGTGCCAGCAGATTCGACGGATATTCACCCCTCCACTTT. The encoded protein is CASRFDGYSPLHF.

In this sample, this clonotype turned up a few times. A read error may explain this, as a much larger clone is one base away. The chain links TRBV12-3 or TRBV12-4 to TRBJ2-7; no reliable D call. The CDR3 is made up of 14 amino acids. Trimming left V 3 bases short and J 7 bases short, with 16 bases between. For the CDR3, the DNA is TGTGCCAGCAGTTTGGGAAAGACCTCTCGGGAGCAGTACTTC. This sequence encodes CASSLGKTSREQYF.

This clonotype was seen repeatedly, ten times or more. The chain links TRBV5-1 to TRBJ1-1; 10 nucleotides align to TRBD1. V gave up 4 bases and J gave up 6 bases; unmatched junction bases: 12. CDR1 and CDR2 from the germline V gene are SGHRS and YFSETQ. This CDR3 has 16 residues. CDR3 nucleotides: TGCGCCAGCAGCCCCTACACGGGACAGGGGATGCCTGAAGCTTTCTTT. Protein sequence: CASSPYTGQGMPEAFF.

At least ten counts were recorded for this clonotype. V is TRBV7-8 and J is TRBJ1-4; D unresolved. CDR1 SGHVS and CDR2 FQNEAQ come from the germline V gene. V was trimmed by 3 bases and J by 5 bases, leaving 4 bases between them. The CDR3 totals 12 residues. The CDR3 region has the DNA TGTGCCAGCAGCTTTTACAATGAAAAACTGTTTTTT. Protein sequence: CASSFYNEKLFF.

This clonotype was seen many times. The chain employs TRBV20-1 and TRBJ2-5, with 7 bases aligning to TRBD2. This CDR3 spans 12 amino acids. The junction had 5 bases not matched to a gene; V was cut back by 3 bases and J by 7 bases. Germline-derived CDR1 and CDR2 are DFQATT and SNEGSKA (reference sequence). In DNA form, the CDR3 reads TGCAGTGCTAGGACTAGCCCGGGGACCCAGTACTTC. This sequence encodes CSARTSPGTQYF.

At least ten counts were recorded for this clonotype. The CDR3, as DNA: TGCGCCAGCAGCCCGGGACTAGCGGGCCCGACCAACTACAATGAGCAGTTCTTC. It encodes CASSPGLAGPTNYNEQFF. The V and J genes are TRBV5-1 and TRBJ2-1; TRBD2 matches 12 bases. The V gene end was trimmed by 4 bases and the J gene end by 3 bases; junction bases not matched to a gene: 11. The CDR3 is 18 residues long. Germline values: CDR1 SGHRS, CDR2 YFSETQ.

This clonotype was observed at least ten times. The rearrangement uses TRBV20-1 and TRBJ1-6; D is ambiguous. The CDR3 has 13 amino acids. Trimming left V 5 bases short and J 5 bases short, with 10 bases between. Germline V gene data show CDR1 as DFQATT and CDR2 as SNEGSKA (reference sequence). CDR3 in amino acids: CSAFRRNNSPLHF. Here the CDR3 DNA reads TGCAGTGCTTTTCGGCGGAATAATTCACCCCTCCACTTT.

This clonotype was observed at least ten times. V gene TRBV12-3 or TRBV12-4 combines with J gene TRBJ2-7, with no clear D. The CDR3 sequence is 13 residues long. Trimming took off 8 bases at V and 1 base at J, with 12 bases between the two ends. CDR3 sequence: CASLHTSSYEQYF. DNA for the CDR3: TGTGCCAGCTTACACACTTCGTCCTACGAGCAGTACTTC.

This clonotype was observed at least ten times. This chain uses TRBV20-1 with TRBJ1-1, with D uncertain. The CDR3 length is 14 residues. V dropped 6 bases and J dropped 5 bases, with 19 bases sitting between them. Germline assignment: CDR1 DFQATT and CDR2 SNEGSKA (reference sequence). The CDR3 nucleotides are TGCAGTGCCCTATCAGGTTTTAGGGAGACTGAAGCTTTCTTT. Translation gives CSALSGFRETEAFF.

This clonotype was observed many times. CDR3 residues: CASSQGTGWNQPQHF. The CDR3, as DNA: TGTGCCAGCAGCCAGGGAACAGGGTGGAATCAGCCCCAGCATTTT. V gene TRBV3-1 combines with J gene TRBJ1-5, with a weak D call TRBD1 (6 bases). CDR1 LGHDT and CDR2 YNNKEL come from the germline V gene (reference sequence). The ends were cut back, 3 bases at V and 4 bases at J, with 13 bases in the middle. The length of the CDR3 is 15 residues.

Details on this clonotype: Just one base apart from a much larger clone, this may be a read error. V is TRBV7-2 and J is TRBJ2-5; 9 positions agree with TRBD2. The germline CDR1 and CDR2 sequences are SGHTA and FQGNSA. The CDR3 spans 16 residues. V trimming: 5 bases; J trimming: 0 bases; junction bases outside the gene matches: 7. The CDR3 sequence is CASSLIGGGDQETQYF. The CDR3 region has the DNA TGTGCCAGCAGCCTCATCGGCGGGGGGGACCAAGAGACCCAGTACTTC.

This clonotype was detected ten times or more. The chain joins TRBV18 to TRBJ1-2; D is possibly TRBD1 (6 bases). The V and J ends lost 3 bases and 2 bases respectively, with 13 bases between them. The length of the CDR3 is 15 residues. Germline CDR1 is KGHSH and CDR2 is LQKENI. The CDR3 nucleotides are TGTGCCAGCTCACCCCCGGCAGACAGGAACTATGGCTACACCTTC. It codes for CASSPPADRNYGYTF.

The table lists this clonotype with many counts. This chain connects TRBV5-5 to TRBJ2-5, with D perhaps matching TRBD2 (5 bases). Germline V gene lookup returns CDR1 SGHKS and CDR2 YYEKEE (reference sequence). V lost 1 base to trimming and J lost 5 bases, with 15 bases between them. This CDR3 spans 15 amino acids. CDR3 region: CASSLRPAGLETQYF. The CDR3 region has the DNA TGTGCCAGCAGCTTGAGGCCTGCAGGACTGGAGACCCAGTACTTC.

This clonotype was picked up many times. V gene TRBV28 combines with J gene TRBJ2-7; D remains unclear. The V end was cut by 4 bases, the J end by 6 bases, with 19 bases between. CDR3 size: 15 residues. From germline, CDR1 is MDHEN and CDR2 SYDVKM. CDR3 coding DNA: TGTGCCAGCAGTTCCCTGTTTCCACCGTGGGGCGAGCAGTACTTC. As protein: CASSSLFPPWGEQYF.

This clonotype came up many times. This chain joins TRBV4-1 and TRBJ2-7; D may be TRBD2 (6 bases). V was pared by 0 bases and J by 3 bases, with 12 bases between. The CDR3 is 15 residues long. Germline V CDR1 and CDR2: MGHRA, YSYEKL. The CDR3 DNA is TGCGCCAGCAGCCAAGATCGCGGGGTGGGCTACGAGCAGTACTTC. Amino acids: CASSQDRGVGYEQYF.

This clonotype came up many times. V usage is TRBV24-1 and J usage is TRBJ1-2; 9 nucleotides match TRBD1. Trimming cost V 3 bases and J 6 bases; bases outside gene matches: 7. Germline CDR1 KGHDR, CDR2 SFDVKD. This CDR3 spans 15 amino acids. In DNA, the CDR3 is TGTGCCACCAGTGATCCGGGACAGGGAATGAATGGCTACACCTTC. Translated, it gives CATSDPGQGMNGYTF.